These T cell receptor beta chains were read from a single sample in a study of cytomegalovirus exposure and HLA in healthy donors. Here immunoSEQ multiplex PCR was the method, and the copy in TCRdb shows in-frame clones only, minus some. Seen here are about 78,000 clones, 90% to 96% observed once, and the top ten hold 1.5% to 2%. The sequenced sample was PBMCs. These receptors all stem from a man aged 18 to 29 in good health and CMV-seropositive. The CDR3 runs from the conserved cysteine through the conserved F or W. The order of the fields is V gene, J gene, D gene, clone size, CDR3 protein, CDR3 DNA. D genes are given only for firm matches. Clone size is stated in some rows and not others, as once, few, many or a class when expanded.

>TRBV19|TRBJ2-1|TRBD2|NA
CASSRGLASYNEQFF
TGTGCCAGTAGCCGAGGACTAGCCTCCTACAATGAGCAGTTCTTC
>TRBV2|TRBJ1-1|NA|NA
CASSESLNTEAFF
TGTGCCAGCAGTGAGTCTCTGAACACTGAAGCTTTCTTT
>TRBV2|TRBJ2-1|TRBD2|NA
CASSERASGIGGYEQFF
TGTGCCAGCAGTGAAAGGGCTAGCGGGATTGGTGGCTATGAGCAGTTCTTC
>TRBV7-9|TRBJ1-3|NA|NA
CASSLGSEGTIYF
TGTGCCAGCAGCTTAGGGTCGGAGGGCACCATATATTTT
>TRBV9|TRBJ2-3|TRBD2|NA
CASSEGTTGTDTQYF
TGTGCCAGCAGCGAGGGGACTACTGGCACAGATACGCAGTATTTT
>TRBV5-1|TRBJ2-1|TRBD1|NA
CASSPRDRGSGWFF
TGCGCCAGCAGCCCACGGGACAGGGGTTCGGGTTGGTTCTTC
>TRBV5-4|TRBJ1-5|TRBD1|NA
CASSLDRGQPQHF
TGTGCCAGCAGCTTGGACAGGGGTCAGCCCCAGCATTTT
>TRBV5-6|TRBJ1-4|NA|once
CASSFGEKLFF
TGTGCCAGCAGCTTCGGTGAAAAACTGTTTTTT
>TRBV27|TRBJ1-1|NA|NA
CASSLAGPLNTEAFF
TGTGCCAGCAGTTTAGCAGGGCCTCTGAACACTGAAGCTTTCTTT
>TRBV5-5|TRBJ2-3|NA|NA
CASSFNTDTQYF
TGTGCCAGCAGCTTCAACACAGATACGCAGTATTTT
>TRBV10-2|TRBJ2-7|TRBD2|once
CASLAGASYEQYF
TGCGCCAGCTTAGCGGGCGCCTCCTACGAGCAGTACTTC
>TRBV28|TRBJ2-7|TRBD1|NA
CASSSDRDWITYEQYF
TGTGCCAGCAGTTCGGACAGGGACTGGATAACCTACGAGCAGTACTTC
>TRBV6-6|TRBJ2-7|NA|NA
CASSLDSYEQYF
TGTGCCAGCAGCCTGGACAGCTACGAGCAGTACTTC
>TRBV5-4|TRBJ1-4|NA|NA
CASSLGTDRPQFF
TGTGCCAGCAGCTTGGGAACGGACAGACCCCAGTTTTTT
>TRBV10-3|TRBJ1-1|TRBD1|NA
CAIHETGGIAEAFF
TGTGCCATTCATGAGACAGGGGGTATCGCTGAAGCTTTCTTT
>TRBV6-1|TRBJ2-7|NA|once
CASMRGDEQYF
TGTGCCAGCATGCGAGGTGACGAGCAGTACTTC
>TRBV10-1|TRBJ2-1|TRBD2|NA
CASNPGLAGGSEQFF
TGCGCCAGCAACCCGGGACTAGCGGGAGGGTCCGAGCAGTTCTTC
>TRBV5-1|TRBJ2-5|TRBD1|NA
CASSLAWTGTETQYF
TGCGCCAGCAGCTTGGCCTGGACAGGGACAGAGACCCAGTACTTC
>TRBV5-4|TRBJ1-3|NA|NA
CASSLPGTSWYF
TGTGCCAGCAGCTTGCCCGGGACTAGTTGGTATTTT
>TRBV9|TRBJ2-3|TRBD1|NA
CASSSRQGIFTQYF
TGTGCCAGCAGCTCGCGACAGGGAATTTTTACGCAGTATTTT
>TRBV18|TRBJ1-1|TRBD1|NA
CASSRRTGEAFF
TGTGCCAGCTCACGTCGGACAGGTGAAGCTTTCTTT
>TRBV4-1|TRBJ2-2|NA|once
CASSQASGNTGELFF
TGCGCCAGCAGCCAAGCATCCGGGAACACCGGGGAGCTGTTTTTT
>TRBV18|TRBJ1-1|NA|NA
CASSPTGLNTEAFF
TGTGCCAGCTCACCAACAGGATTGAACACTGAAGCTTTCTTT
>TRBV11-2|TRBJ2-7|NA|NA
CASSLDTVVTNEQYF
TGTGCCAGCAGCTTAGATACAGTAGTAACCAACGAGCAGTACTTC
>TRBV25-1|TRBJ2-1|NA|NA
CASSGGFYEQFF
TGTGCCAGCAGCGGCGGGTTCTATGAGCAGTTCTTC
>TRBV19|TRBJ1-1|NA|NA
CASTDFYRAEAFF
TGTGCCAGTACTGACTTCTATCGGGCTGAAGCTTTCTTT
>TRBV5-1|TRBJ1-3|NA|NA
CASSLDPAGNTIYF
TGCGCCAGCAGCTTGGATCCCGCTGGAAACACCATATATTTT
>TRBV7-6|TRBJ1-4|NA|once
CASSNTAATNEKLFF
TGTGCCAGCAGCAATACAGCTGCAACTAATGAAAAACTGTTTTTT
>TRBV6-4|TRBJ2-1|TRBD2|NA
CASSDEPGAGNEQFF
TGTGCCAGCAGTGACGAGCCGGGAGCGGGAAATGAGCAGTTCTTC
>TRBV6-5|TRBJ2-5|TRBD2|NA
CASSSDSGIQETQYF
TGTGCCAGCAGTTCAGATAGCGGGATCCAAGAGACCCAGTACTTC
>TRBV5-5|TRBJ1-1|NA|NA
CASSLAGRSTEAFF
TGTGCCAGCAGTCTGGCGGGACGGTCGACTGAAGCTTTCTTT
>TRBV27|TRBJ1-2|NA|NA
CASSTGPLANYGYTF
TGTGCCAGCAGTACAGGGCCGCTAGCTAACTATGGCTACACCTTC
>TRBV4-1|TRBJ2-7|NA|NA
CASSQVGVRREQYF
TGCGCCAGCAGCCAGGTCGGGGTAAGACGCGAGCAGTACTTC
>TRBV21-1|TRBJ2-1|NA|NA
CASSKFSASGYNEQFF
TGTGCCAGCAGCAAGTTTTCGGCTAGCGGCTACAATGAGCAGTTCTTC
>TRBV5-1|TRBJ2-3|TRBD2|NA
CASSLGAGDTDTQYF
TGCGCCAGCAGCTTAGGAGCGGGAGATACAGATACGCAGTATTTT
>TRBV5-1|TRBJ2-1|NA|NA
CASSPATGWEQFF
TGCGCCAGCAGCCCAGCTACAGGGTGGGAGCAGTTCTTC
>TRBV30|TRBJ1-4|NA|NA
CAWQSKVGAGETTNEKLFF
TGTGCCTGGCAAAGTAAGGTGGGCGCAGGGGAAACAACTAATGAAAAACTGTTTTTT
>TRBV7-2|TRBJ1-1|NA|NA
CASSPQGRKNAEAFF
TGTGCCAGCAGCCCACAGGGTCGGAAAAACGCTGAAGCTTTCTTT
>TRBV30|TRBJ1-2|TRBD1|once
CAWRVQGLNYGYTF
TGTGCCTGGAGAGTACAGGGGCTCAACTATGGCTACACCTTC
>TRBV30|TRBJ2-1|TRBD2|NA
CAWSGGTSISSYNEQFF
TGTGCCTGGAGTGGGGGGACTAGCATAAGCTCCTACAATGAGCAGTTCTTC
>TRBV6-5|TRBJ2-3|NA|NA
CASSYSFRTDTQYF
TGTGCCAGCAGTTACTCGTTCAGAACAGATACGCAGTATTTT
>TRBV7-9|TRBJ2-3|NA|NA
CASSSAFGLLTTDTQYF
TGTGCCAGCAGCTCAGCGTTTGGGCTACTTACAACAGATACGCAGTATTTT
>TRBV6-1|TRBJ1-5|NA|NA
CASSRQGNQPQHF
TGTGCCAGCAGCAGACAGGGCAATCAGCCCCAGCATTTT
>TRBV2|TRBJ1-2|NA|NA
CASRTNSLNYGYTF
TGTGCCAGCAGGACAAATTCCCTTAACTATGGCTACACCTTC
>TRBV13|TRBJ2-3|NA|NA
CASSLGSADTQYF
TGTGCCAGCAGCTTAGGGTCTGCAGATACGCAGTATTTT
>TRBV30|TRBJ2-7|NA|NA
CAWSVGGKVDEQYF
TGTGCCTGGAGTGTTGGAGGGAAAGTCGACGAGCAGTACTTC
>TRBV29-1|TRBJ2-7|NA|NA
CSVEGHAGYEQYF
TGCAGCGTCGAGGGACACGCTGGATACGAGCAGTACTTC
>TRBV4-2|TRBJ1-5|NA|NA
CASSQAGDSNQPQHF
TGTGCCAGCAGCCAAGCGGGGGATAGCAATCAGCCCCAGCATTTT
>TRBV6-1|TRBJ2-2|TRBD1|NA
CASKGQGNTGELFF
TGTGCCAGCAAGGGACAGGGGAACACCGGGGAGCTGTTTTTT
>TRBV5-1|TRBJ1-4|NA|NA
CASSYGLGNEKLFF
TGCGCCAGCAGTTATGGACTTGGAAATGAAAAACTGTTTTTT
>TRBV6-5|TRBJ1-1|NA|once
CASSYSMTMNTEAFF
TGTGCCAGCAGTTACTCGATGACTATGAACACTGAAGCTTTCTTT
>TRBV2|TRBJ2-3|TRBD1|NA
CASSEEGQGILDTDTQYF
TGTGCCAGCAGTGAAGAGGGACAGGGGATTTTAGACACAGATACGCAGTATTTT
>TRBV7-3|TRBJ1-1|NA|NA
CASSLSRGATEAFF
TGTGCCAGCAGCTTAAGTCGGGGGGCGACTGAAGCTTTCTTT
>TRBV19|TRBJ1-1|NA|NA
CASSTPGLYTEAFF
TGTGCCAGTAGTACACCAGGGCTGTACACTGAAGCTTTCTTT
>TRBV5-1|TRBJ2-7|NA|NA
CASSLQPGVGEQYF
TGCGCCAGCAGCCTACAACCGGGGGTTGGGGAGCAGTACTTC
>TRBV10-1|TRBJ2-1|TRBD2|NA
CASSGGTSGIDEQFF
TGCGCCAGCAGTGGGGGGACTAGCGGGATTGATGAGCAGTTCTTC
>TRBV5-1|TRBJ2-1|TRBD2|NA
CASSLSLAGVYEQFF
TGCGCCAGCAGCTTGAGCCTAGCGGGAGTCTATGAGCAGTTCTTC
>TRBV28|TRBJ2-7|TRBD2|NA
CASSFGGLVYEQYF
TGTGCCAGCAGTTTCGGAGGACTAGTCTACGAGCAGTACTTC
>TRBV12-5|TRBJ2-3|NA|NA
CASGLVVSGGADTQYF
TGTGCTAGTGGTTTGGTAGTGTCGGGGGGCGCAGATACGCAGTATTTT